This is a list of T cell receptor beta chains from one sample in a study of siplizumab effects on memory and regulatory T cells. Method: immunoSEQ multiplex PCR; TCRdb's copy keeps in-frame clones and lacks some. This sample has 45,000 to 60,000 clones; roughly 90% occur once, and the top ten carry about 0.35%. Sequences were obtained from naive CD8+ T cells sorted from blood. The receptors were sampled from a human donor in good health. Both conserved end residues are part of each CDR3. Fields, in order: clone size, V gene, D gene, J gene, CDR3 DNA, CDR3 protein. The D gene is left open where the match is weak. Size tells how often a clone was seen (once, few, many) or the class of an expanded clone, and some rows leave it out.

clone_size: few; v_call: TRBV19; d_call: NA; j_call: TRBJ2-2; cdr3_nt: TGTGCCACGGGGTACGGGTTCACCGGGGAGCTGTTTTTT; cdr3_aa: CATGYGFTGELFF
clone_size: NA; v_call: TRBV29-1; d_call: TRBD1; j_call: TRBJ2-1; cdr3_nt: TGCAGCGTTGAGGACAGGGACGCTGAGCAGTTCTTC; cdr3_aa: CSVEDRDAEQFF
clone_size: NA; v_call: TRBV5-8; d_call: NA; j_call: TRBJ1-2; cdr3_nt: TGTGCCAGCAGCTTAGGAGGAGACCTAATTGGCTACACCTTC; cdr3_aa: CASSLGGDLIGYTF
clone_size: NA; v_call: TRBV6-5; d_call: TRBD1; j_call: TRBJ2-7; cdr3_nt: TGTGCCAGCAGTTGGCAGGGGGCCTCCTACGAGCAGTACTTC; cdr3_aa: CASSWQGASYEQYF
clone_size: NA; v_call: TRBV5-6; d_call: NA; j_call: TRBJ1-6; cdr3_nt: TGTGCCAGCAGCTTGGTCAACGAGTTGGGATCACCCCTCCACTTT; cdr3_aa: CASSLVNELGSPLHF
clone_size: NA; v_call: TRBV7-2; d_call: NA; j_call: TRBJ1-6; cdr3_nt: TGTGCCAGCAGCTTAGGGGGTAAGGGGGATAATTCACCCCTCCACTTT; cdr3_aa: CASSLGGKGDNSPLHF
clone_size: NA; v_call: TRBV10-3; d_call: TRBD2; j_call: TRBJ2-1; cdr3_nt: TGTGCCATCAGAGGCCCCGCTAGCGGGTACAATGAGCAGTTCTTC; cdr3_aa: CAIRGPASGYNEQFF
clone_size: NA; v_call: TRBV7-9; d_call: TRBD1; j_call: TRBJ1-1; cdr3_nt: TGTGCCAGCAGCTTAGAGACAGGGGGGAACACTGAAGCTTTCTTT; cdr3_aa: CASSLETGGNTEAFF
clone_size: NA; v_call: TRBV4-1; d_call: NA; j_call: TRBJ2-2; cdr3_nt: TGCGCCAGCAGCCTCTCGCCCCGCTTACCGAACACCGGGGAGCTGTTTTTT; cdr3_aa: CASSLSPRLPNTGELFF
clone_size: NA; v_call: TRBV25-1; d_call: NA; j_call: TRBJ1-1; cdr3_nt: TGTGCCAGCAGTGACAGTTTGAACACTGAAGCTTTCTTT; cdr3_aa: CASSDSLNTEAFF
clone_size: NA; v_call: TRBV5-1; d_call: NA; j_call: TRBJ2-1; cdr3_nt: TGCGCCAGCAGCTCCATAGCCGCCTACAATGAGCAGTTCTTC; cdr3_aa: CASSSIAAYNEQFF
clone_size: NA; v_call: TRBV10-1; d_call: NA; j_call: TRBJ1-5; cdr3_nt: TGCGCCAGCAGTTTGGGTGCCAATCAGCCCCAGCATTTT; cdr3_aa: CASSLGANQPQHF
clone_size: NA; v_call: TRBV6-5; d_call: TRBD1; j_call: TRBJ1-1; cdr3_nt: TGTGCCAGCAGTTACGGGACAGGGGGGTGGACTGAAGCTTTCTTT; cdr3_aa: CASSYGTGGWTEAFF
clone_size: NA; v_call: TRBV19; d_call: NA; j_call: TRBJ1-4; cdr3_nt: TGTGCCAGTAGTGAACCAGGGGCCTCTAATGAAAAACTGTTTTTT; cdr3_aa: CASSEPGASNEKLFF
clone_size: NA; v_call: TRBV2; d_call: TRBD2; j_call: TRBJ2-1; cdr3_nt: TGTGCCAGCAGTGTCTCAGCGGGATACAATGAGCAGTTCTTC; cdr3_aa: CASSVSAGYNEQFF
clone_size: NA; v_call: TRBV5-5; d_call: NA; j_call: TRBJ2-5; cdr3_nt: TGTGCCAGCAGCTTAGGGCATCTCCAAGAGACCCAGTACTTC; cdr3_aa: CASSLGHLQETQYF
clone_size: NA; v_call: TRBV27; d_call: TRBD2; j_call: TRBJ2-2; cdr3_nt: TGTGCCAGCAGTACAGCGGGAGGGCCTTACACCGGGGAGCTGTTTTTT; cdr3_aa: CASSTAGGPYTGELFF
clone_size: NA; v_call: TRBV4-2; d_call: TRBD1; j_call: TRBJ2-1; cdr3_nt: TGTGCCAGCAGCCAAGAGGGACAGTTGACCTGGGATGAGCAGTTCTTC; cdr3_aa: CASSQEGQLTWDEQFF
clone_size: NA; v_call: TRBV6-6; d_call: TRBD2; j_call: TRBJ2-2; cdr3_nt: TGTGCCAGCAGTTACCGGGGGGGCCGCACCGGGGAGCTGTTTTTT; cdr3_aa: CASSYRGGRTGELFF
clone_size: once; v_call: TRBV5-4; d_call: NA; j_call: TRBJ2-2; cdr3_nt: TGTGCCAGCAGCTATCCTGGGACCGGGGAGCTGTTTTTT; cdr3_aa: CASSYPGTGELFF
clone_size: once; v_call: TRBV5-4; d_call: TRBD2; j_call: TRBJ2-4; cdr3_nt: TGTGCCAGCAGCTCCCCAGCGGGGGCCTTAGCCAAAAACATTCAGTACTTC; cdr3_aa: CASSSPAGALAKNIQYF
clone_size: NA; v_call: TRBV5-1; d_call: NA; j_call: TRBJ1-1; cdr3_nt: TGCGCCAGCAGCTTGAGAGCGAACGGGAACACTGAAGCTTTCTTT; cdr3_aa: CASSLRANGNTEAFF
clone_size: NA; v_call: TRBV19; d_call: NA; j_call: TRBJ1-5; cdr3_nt: TGTGCCAGTAACTCGGTAGGTCAGCCCCAGCATTTT; cdr3_aa: CASNSVGQPQHF
clone_size: NA; v_call: TRBV27; d_call: NA; j_call: TRBJ1-3; cdr3_nt: TGTGCCAGCAGTTCTCTTCGGGGGTTCTCTGGAAACACCATATATTTT; cdr3_aa: CASSSLRGFSGNTIYF
clone_size: NA; v_call: TRBV6-4; d_call: NA; j_call: TRBJ1-1; cdr3_nt: TGTGCCAGCAGTGAATTTTGGGCCGTGAACACTGAAGCTTTCTTT; cdr3_aa: CASSEFWAVNTEAFF
clone_size: NA; v_call: TRBV19; d_call: TRBD1; j_call: TRBJ1-5; cdr3_nt: TGTGCCAGTAATACACAGGGGGCGGGCAATCAGCCCCAGCATTTT; cdr3_aa: CASNTQGAGNQPQHF
clone_size: NA; v_call: TRBV5-8; d_call: NA; j_call: TRBJ2-7; cdr3_nt: TGTGCCAGCAGGGCGAGCAGAGGGGCCACCTACGAGCAGTACTTC; cdr3_aa: CASRASRGATYEQYF
clone_size: NA; v_call: TRBV5-4; d_call: TRBD1; j_call: TRBJ1-1; cdr3_nt: TGTGCCAGCAGGGGCCTGGGGGGGACAGGGAACACTGAAGCTTTCTTT; cdr3_aa: CASRGLGGTGNTEAFF
clone_size: NA; v_call: TRBV9; d_call: NA; j_call: TRBJ1-1; cdr3_nt: TGTGCCAGCAGCGTAGCAGTGGGACCTGAAGCTTTCTTT; cdr3_aa: CASSVAVGPEAFF
clone_size: NA; v_call: TRBV30; d_call: NA; j_call: TRBJ1-1; cdr3_nt: TGTGCCTGGAGTGTATGGGTCGGGCGGGACACTGAAGCTTTCTTT; cdr3_aa: CAWSVWVGRDTEAFF
clone_size: NA; v_call: TRBV5-1; d_call: NA; j_call: TRBJ2-7; cdr3_nt: TGCGCCACCAATAGAGTCGAGCAGTACTTC; cdr3_aa: CATNRVEQYF
clone_size: NA; v_call: TRBV4-1; d_call: TRBD2; j_call: TRBJ2-7; cdr3_nt: TGCGCCAGCAGCCAACCACCTAGCGGGGGGTCCTACGAGCAGTACTTC; cdr3_aa: CASSQPPSGGSYEQYF
clone_size: NA; v_call: TRBV27; d_call: NA; j_call: TRBJ2-3; cdr3_nt: TGTGCCAGCAGTTTATTGAAGGGAGCCACAGATACGCAGTATTTT; cdr3_aa: CASSLLKGATDTQYF
clone_size: NA; v_call: TRBV14; d_call: NA; j_call: TRBJ1-1; cdr3_nt: TGTGCCACCTCCATCCTCATGAACACTGAAGCTTTCTTT; cdr3_aa: CATSILMNTEAFF
clone_size: NA; v_call: TRBV4-1; d_call: NA; j_call: TRBJ2-7; cdr3_nt: TGCGCCAGCAGCCAATTAGTTCTTTACGAGCAGTACTTC; cdr3_aa: CASSQLVLYEQYF
clone_size: NA; v_call: TRBV27; d_call: TRBD2; j_call: TRBJ2-1; cdr3_nt: TGTGCCAGCAGTTTGCTAGCGGGGGCTAGCTCCTACAATGAGCAGTTCTTC; cdr3_aa: CASSLLAGASSYNEQFF
clone_size: NA; v_call: TRBV10-2; d_call: NA; j_call: TRBJ2-3; cdr3_nt: TGCGCCAGCAGTGGACACGCGTATAGCACAGATACGCAGTATTTT; cdr3_aa: CASSGHAYSTDTQYF
clone_size: NA; v_call: TRBV10-3; d_call: TRBD2; j_call: TRBJ2-7; cdr3_nt: TGTGCCATCAGTGGGGGGACTAGCGGCACCTACGAGCAGTACTTC; cdr3_aa: CAISGGTSGTYEQYF
clone_size: NA; v_call: TRBV4-1; d_call: NA; j_call: TRBJ2-1; cdr3_nt: TGCGCCAGCAGCCAACACACCGGGACAAGCAATGAGCAGTTCTTC; cdr3_aa: CASSQHTGTSNEQFF
clone_size: NA; v_call: TRBV19; d_call: TRBD1; j_call: TRBJ1-1; cdr3_nt: TGTGCCACCGAACAGGGGTCCATGAACACTGAAGCTTTCTTT; cdr3_aa: CATEQGSMNTEAFF
clone_size: NA; v_call: TRBV6-1; d_call: TRBD1; j_call: TRBJ2-2; cdr3_nt: TGTGCCAGCAGGACAGGGTCGTACACCGGGGAGCTGTTTTTT; cdr3_aa: CASRTGSYTGELFF
clone_size: NA; v_call: TRBV27; d_call: NA; j_call: TRBJ2-2; cdr3_nt: TGTGCCAGCAGGAACGGGGTGCTAGAGAACACCGGGGAGCTGTTTTTT; cdr3_aa: CASRNGVLENTGELFF
clone_size: NA; v_call: TRBV27; d_call: TRBD1; j_call: TRBJ1-4; cdr3_nt: TGTGCCAGCAGACCGGGACAGACTAATGAAAAACTGTTTTTT; cdr3_aa: CASRPGQTNEKLFF
clone_size: NA; v_call: TRBV5-1; d_call: NA; j_call: TRBJ1-1; cdr3_nt: TGCGCCAGCAGCTCAGGAGAAAATGAAGCTTTCTTT; cdr3_aa: CASSSGENEAFF
clone_size: NA; v_call: TRBV6-6; d_call: TRBD1; j_call: TRBJ2-7; cdr3_nt: TGTGCCAGCAAGCACGATCGACAGGGATACTACGAGCAGTACTTC; cdr3_aa: CASKHDRQGYYEQYF
clone_size: once; v_call: TRBV13; d_call: TRBD1; j_call: TRBJ1-4; cdr3_nt: TGTGCCAGCAGCTTCAGGGGGCTAACTAATGAAAAACTGTTTTTT; cdr3_aa: CASSFRGLTNEKLFF
clone_size: NA; v_call: TRBV19; d_call: NA; j_call: TRBJ2-1; cdr3_nt: TGTGCCAGTAGCTACTCCTACAATGAGCAGTTCTTC; cdr3_aa: CASSYSYNEQFF